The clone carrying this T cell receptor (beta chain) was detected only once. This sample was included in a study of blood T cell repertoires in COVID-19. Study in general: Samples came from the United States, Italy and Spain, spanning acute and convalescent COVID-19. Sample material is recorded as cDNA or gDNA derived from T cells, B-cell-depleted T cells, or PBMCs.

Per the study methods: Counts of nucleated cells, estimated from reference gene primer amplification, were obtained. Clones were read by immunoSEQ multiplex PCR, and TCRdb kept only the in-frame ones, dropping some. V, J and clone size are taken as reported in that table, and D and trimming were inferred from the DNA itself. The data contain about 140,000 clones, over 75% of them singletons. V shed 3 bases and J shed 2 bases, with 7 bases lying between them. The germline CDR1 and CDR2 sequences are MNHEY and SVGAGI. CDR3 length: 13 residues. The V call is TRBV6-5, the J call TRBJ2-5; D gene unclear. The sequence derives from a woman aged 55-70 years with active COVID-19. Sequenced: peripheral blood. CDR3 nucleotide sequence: TGTGCCAGCAGTTATGGGCAGCAAGAGACCCAGTACTTC. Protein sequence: CASSYGQQETQYF.